This T cell receptor (beta chain) appears in the sequencing data of a study of Ad26.COV2.S vaccination and SARS-CoV-2 variants. Study as a whole: Donor allocation was to the COV1001 Ad26.COV2.S trial arm. In the study, Ad26.COV2.S was injected intramuscularly once, or twice 56 days apart.

The table came from immunoSEQ multiplex PCR; TCRdb's copy has only in-frame clones and leaves some out. Counted here are fewer than 600,000 clones, 70% to 90% occurring once; the ten biggest clones make up 1.5% to 2%. Stated treatment: around 19 received Ad26.COV2.S at low or high dose, single or two shots; several received placebo; per-sample allocation not given. Samples analyzed were those drawn on day 63 after the first vaccine or placebo injection. About this clone itself: Its target is not known.

Whole-study findings and limits: Vaccine recipients surpassed placebo recipients in spike-specific TCR breadth. Vaccinated and placebo-treated recipients had similar non-spike TCR breadth.

The TCR comes from a person aged 18-60 years who received the Ad26.COV2.S COVID-19 vaccine or a placebo. The sequencing used peripheral blood, collected in a trial of Ad26.COV2.S vaccine versus placebo.

CDR3 region: CASSLVGTSLTGELFF. The CDR3 region has the DNA TGTGCCAGCAGCTTAGTTGGGACAAGTCTTACCGGGGAGCTGTTTTTT. This chain joins TRBV7-9 and TRBJ2-2; the D gene is possibly TRBD1 (6 bases). Germline loops: CDR1 SEHNR, CDR2 FQNEAQ (reference sequence). The CDR3 runs to 16 residues. V lost 1 base to trimming and J lost 5 bases, with 14 bases between them. The variable domain in full, with the rest retrieved from reference TRBV7-9 and TRBJ2-2, is DTGVSQNPRHKITKRGQNVTFRCDPISEHNRLYWYRQTLGQGPEFLTYFQNEAQLEKSRLLSDRFSAERPKGSFSTLEIQRTEQGDSAMYLCASSLVGTSLTGELFFGEGSRLTVL.